What follows are 22 T cell receptor beta chains derived from one specimen sequenced in a study of OX40 agonist ivuxolimab in advanced cancers. TCRdb keeps only in-frame clones here, not all; method: immunoSEQ multiplex PCR. The table includes around 70,000 clones, roughly nine tenths detected once. The input for sequencing was CD4+ or CD8+ T cells sorted from blood, taken in a trial of the OX40 agonist ivuxolimab. These receptors originate from an adult with an advanced solid tumor such as melanoma, head and neck, liver or kidney cancer.

This clone turned up a few times. The J gene is TRBJ2-2, the V gene TRBV5-1; the match to TRBD1 covers 12 bases. CDR3 length: 17 amino acids. Germline V CDR1 and CDR2: SGHRS, YFSETQ. V was clipped by 4 bases and J by 3 bases; unmatched bases: 7. The CDR3 spells CASSLGQGAGDTGELFF. CDR3 DNA sequence: TGCGCCAGCAGCCTGGGACAGGGGGCAGGAGACACCGGGGAGCTGTTTTTT.

This chain uses TRBV5-3 with TRBJ2-7; D remains unclear. TRBV5-3 is reported as an ORF; its role is uncertain. This CDR3 is built from 12 residues. Trimming cost V 10 bases and J 6 bases, with 17 bases left between them. CDR3 loop: CAGPEAPCEQYF. The CDR3 region has the DNA TGTGCCGGCCCTGAGGCCCCATGCGAGCAGTACTTC.

J is TRBJ1-6 and V is TRBV28; a possible D gene is TRBD1 (6 bases). Germline assignment: CDR1 MDHEN and CDR2 SYDVKM. Trimming cost V 5 bases and J 9 bases, with 17 bases left between them. The CDR3 sequence is 15 residues long. The CDR3 bases are TGTGCCAGCAGTCCTCCCAGGGGCGCTGGTTCACCCCTCCACTTT. This encodes CASSPPRGAGSPLHF.

The gene calls are TRBV2 and TRBJ1-3; D is unclear. The CDR3 consists of 13 residues. Trimming took off 4 bases at V and 2 bases at J, with 6 bases between the two ends. The germline V gene has CDR1 SNHLY and CDR2 FYNNEI. The CDR3 DNA reads TGTGCCAGCAGTGGAACAGCTGGAAACACCATATATTTT. This sequence encodes CASSGTAGNTIYF.

This clone was counted once. The chain joins TRBV5-4 to TRBJ2-5; 12 nucleotides align to TRBD2. Per the germline V gene, CDR1 is SGHNT and CDR2 is YYREEE (reference sequence). CDR3 length equals 15 residues. The trim removed 3 bases at V and 2 bases at J, leaving 2 bases unmatched. CDR3 amino acids: CASSSGLAGQETQYF. The CDR3, as DNA: TGTGCCAGCAGCTCTGGACTAGCGGGGCAAGAGACCCAGTACTTC. The variable domain in full, with the rest retrieved from reference TRBV5-4 and TRBJ2-5, is ETGVTQSPTHLIKTRGQQVTLRCSSQSGHNTVSWYQQALGQGPQFIFQYYREEENGRGNFPPRFSGLQFPNYSSELNVNALELDDSALYLCASSSGLAGQETQYFGPGTRLLVL.

The chain has TRBV28 and TRBJ2-1; 9 positions agree with TRBD1. V lost 8 bases to trimming and J lost 7 bases; unmatched junction nucleotides: 15. The CDR3 covers 16 residues. In germline, CDR1 is MDHEN, CDR2 SYDVKM. CDR3 DNA: TGTGCCAGCCGAAGCCATGGACAGGGGCGAGGGAATGAGCAGTTCTTC. This sequence encodes CASRSHGQGRGNEQFF.

The chain combines TRBV7-9 with TRBJ1-2; weak D call: TRBD1 (6 bases). V lost 5 bases and J 8 bases, leaving 12 bases between the germline ends. The CDR3 sequence is 12 residues long. The germline CDR1 and CDR2 sequences are SEHNR and FQNEAQ (reference sequence). This chain's CDR3 is CASSPNRAGYTF. The CDR3 coding sequence is TGTGCCAGCAGCCCAAACAGGGCCGGCTACACCTTC.

This clone came up once. The chain recombines TRBV5-1 with TRBJ1-1; D is unclear. This CDR3 comprises 14 residues. Germline V gives CDR1 SGHRS, CDR2 YFSETQ. V lost 0 bases to trimming and J lost 1 base, with 7 bases between them. Written as DNA, the CDR3 is TGCGCCAGCAGCTTGGAACCGGCGAACACTGAAGCTTTCTTT. It codes for CASSLEPANTEAFF.

CDR3 nucleotides: TGTGCCAGCAGCTTGGCAAGAACGTGGGATACGCAGTATTTT. Translating it yields CASSLARTWDTQYF. The gene calls are TRBV5-4 and TRBJ2-3; D gene uncertain. The V gene's germline CDR1 is SGHNT and CDR2 YYREEE (reference sequence). The CDR3 runs 14 residues. The V and J ends lost 0 bases and 6 bases respectively, with 11 bases between them.

The chain recombines TRBV27 with TRBJ2-7; a weak D match, TRBD2 (5 bases). With 0 bases removed from V and 5 bases from J, the gap between germline ends came to 11 bases. CDR3 length equals 14 residues. Germline lookup yields CDR1 MNHEY and CDR2 SMNVEV (reference sequence). CDR3 amino acids: CASSLSRGLHEQYF. The DNA of the CDR3 is TGTGCCAGCAGTTTATCACGGGGTCTCCACGAGCAGTACTTC.

The gene calls are TRBV4-1 and TRBJ2-3; a weak D match, TRBD1 (6 bases). In germline, CDR1 is MGHRA, CDR2 YSYEKL. This CDR3 has 14 amino acids. V lost 4 bases to trimming and J lost 0 bases, with 8 bases between them. CDR3 coding DNA: TGCGCCAGCAGCCGGGGGCCCAGCACAGATACGCAGTATTTT. Encoded protein: CASSRGPSTDTQYF.

V usage is TRBV28 and J usage is TRBJ1-1; 9 nucleotides agree with TRBD1. Germline CDR1 and CDR2: MDHEN and SYDVKM. CDR3 size: 16 residues. V gave up 3 bases and J gave up 6 bases; unmatched junction bases: 11. The CDR3: CASSLGGTGRLAEAFF. The CDR3 nucleotides read TGTGCCAGCAGTTTGGGGGGGACAGGGAGGTTGGCTGAAGCTTTCTTT.

This sequence joins TRBV5-6 and TRBJ1-5, with a tentative D call TRBD1 (5 bases). V gave up 0 bases and J gave up 3 bases, with 7 bases separating them. This CDR3 has 14 amino acids. Germline V lookup: CDR1 SGHDT, CDR2 YYEEEE. CDR3 amino acids: CASSLGGDNQPQHF. In nucleotides, the CDR3 is TGTGCCAGCAGCTTGGGGGGGGACAATCAGCCCCAGCATTTT.

V is TRBV19 and J is TRBJ2-1; D call uncertain. The CDR3 has 15 amino acids. Trimming left V 7 bases short and J 0 bases short, with 13 bases between. CDR1 and CDR2 from the germline V gene are LNHDA and SQIVND (reference sequence). The CDR3 bases are TGTGCCAGTACCAATCAGAGAGGCTCCTACAATGAGCAGTTCTTC. This codes for CASTNQRGSYNEQFF. The full variable domain, with the rest looked up from reference TRBV19 and TRBJ2-1, is DGGITQSPKYLFRKEGQNVTLSCEQNLNHDAMYWYRQDPGQGLRLIYYSQIVNDFQKGDIAEGYSVSREKKESFPLTVTSAQKNPTAFYLCASTNQRGSYNEQFFGPGTRLTVL.

The chain has TRBV19 and TRBJ1-2; TRBD1 matches at 8 bases. After removal of 5 bases from V and 2 bases from J, the junction contained 7 bases not matched to a gene. CDR1 and CDR2 (germline): LNHDA, SQIVND (reference sequence). The CDR3 spans 15 residues. CDR3 protein: CASSRQDRANYGYTF. Here the CDR3 DNA reads TGTGCCAGTAGTCGACAGGACAGGGCAAACTATGGCTACACCTTC.

The chain couples TRBV6-1 to TRBJ2-4; D unclear. Germline V lookup: CDR1 MNHNS, CDR2 SASEGT. V lost 3 bases and J 0 bases, leaving 3 bases between the germline ends. The CDR3 consists of 13 residues. As DNA, the CDR3 is TGTGCCAGCAGTGAGCTAGCCAAAAACATTCAGTACTTC. It encodes CASSELAKNIQYF.

This chain uses TRBV27 with TRBJ2-1; no definite D call. Germline CDR1 is MNHEY and CDR2 is SMNVEV (reference sequence). This CDR3 spans 13 amino acids. V was trimmed by 3 bases and J by 3 bases, leaving 6 bases between them. CDR3 in amino acids: CASSLTDYNEQFF. CDR3 nucleotides: TGTGCCAGCAGTTTGACCGACTACAATGAGCAGTTCTTC.

This chain connects TRBV5-1 to TRBJ1-1; maybe TRBD1 (5 bases). The ends were cut back, 4 bases at V and 3 bases at J, with 10 bases in the middle. The germline gives CDR1 SGHRS, CDR2 YFSETQ. The CDR3 is 13 amino acids. The CDR3 here is CASSPRDYTEAFF. The CDR3 DNA reads TGCGCCAGCAGCCCCAGGGATTACACTGAAGCTTTCTTT.

V is TRBV6-6 and J is TRBJ1-1; 12 nucleotides align to TRBD1. V shed 3 bases, J shed 3 bases, and the junction held 5 bases outside the gene matches. The CDR3 covers 16 residues. The germline gives CDR1 MNHNY, CDR2 SVGAGI (reference sequence). In DNA, the CDR3 is TGTGCCAGCAGTTATGGGGACAGGGGGCGGGACACTGAAGCTTTCTTT. Translating it yields CASSYGDRGRDTEAFF.

This chain links TRBV11-2 with TRBJ2-7, with 12 bases matching TRBD1. Germline V lookup: CDR1 SGHAT, CDR2 FQNNGV. V lost 5 bases, J lost 4 bases, and 9 bases stayed unmatched. The CDR3 runs to 16 residues. In nucleotides, the CDR3 is TGTGCCAGCAGCACCCTGGGACAGGGGGCTGTATACGAGCAGTACTTC. Its translation: CASSTLGQGAVYEQYF.

The gene calls are TRBV7-2 and TRBJ2-4, with D possibly being TRBD1 or TRBD2 (5 bases each). There are 14 residues in the CDR3. Germline-derived CDR1 and CDR2 are SGHTA and FQGNSA. V gave up 5 bases and J gave up 2 bases, with 10 bases separating them. The DNA for the CDR3 is TGTGCCAGCAGCCCCCTGGGACCCAAAAACATTCAGTACTTC. It codes for CASSPLGPKNIQYF.

The chain uses TRBV14 and TRBJ2-3, with D unresolved. V gave up 4 bases and J gave up 4 bases, with 9 bases separating them. Looked up from germline, CDR1 is SGHDN and CDR2 is FVKESK. The CDR3 has 13 residues. CDR3 residues: CASSPYFPDTQYF. DNA of the CDR3: TGTGCCAGCAGCCCCTACTTCCCAGATACGCAGTATTTT.